Listed here are 5 T cell receptor beta chains from one sample, sequenced in a study of blood T cell repertoires in COVID-19. Data came from immunoSEQ multiplex PCR; TCRdb stores just in-frame clones and leaves some out. In the table there are tens of thousands of clones, about four fifths of which are singletons. The sample taken for sequencing was peripheral blood. Receptors originate from a man aged 25 to 40 with COVID-19, enrolled during active disease.

This chain joins TRBV6-2 or TRBV6-3 and TRBJ2-3; 7 nucleotides align to TRBD1. J lost 0 bases, V lost 6 bases, and 6 bases had no gene match. Germline CDR1 reads MNHEY; CDR2 reads SVGEGT. The CDR3 runs to 15 residues. The chain's CDR3 is CASSPGTASTDTQYF. For the CDR3, the DNA is TGTGCCAGCAGCCCCGGGACAGCTAGCACAGATACGCAGTATTTT.

The V call is TRBV19, the J call TRBJ2-6, with D unclear. Germline lookup yields CDR1 LNHDA and CDR2 SQIVND (reference sequence). Trimming took 6 bases from V and 0 from J, leaving 3 bases between them. The CDR3 runs 13 residues. The DNA for the CDR3 is TGTGCCAGTAGCAGCTCTGGGGCCAACGTCCTGACTTTC. As protein: CASSSSGANVLTF.

The rearrangement joins TRBV11-3 to TRBJ2-2; perhaps TRBD2 as D (6 bases). V lost 7 bases to trimming and J lost 4 bases, with 13 bases between them. The V gene's germline CDR1 is SGHNT and CDR2 YENEEA. This CDR3 region has 14 residues. DNA for the CDR3: TGTGCCAGCAATACGGGACTTACCACCGGGGAGCTGTTTTTT. Translating gives CASNTGLTTGELFF.

The chain links TRBV28 to TRBJ1-4, with a possible D match to TRBD1 (6 bases). Trimming cost V 7 bases and J 7 bases, with 19 bases left between them. Germline V CDR1 and CDR2: MDHEN, SYDVKM. The CDR3 has 15 residues. The CDR3 here is CASTYGGSVGEKLFF. Written as DNA, the CDR3 is TGTGCCAGCACCTATGGGGGCAGTGTGGGTGAAAAACTGTTTTTT. Full variable domain (outside the CDR3, taken from reference TRBV28 and TRBJ1-4): DVKVTQSSRYLVKRTGEKVFLECVQDMDHENMFWYRQDPGLGLRLIYFSYDVKMKEKGDIPEGYSVSREKKERFSLILESASTNQTSMYLCASTYGGSVGEKLFFGSGTQLSVL.

The chain couples TRBV6-1 to TRBJ2-3; D perhaps matches TRBD2 (5 bases). V shed 1 base and J shed 2 bases, with 10 bases lying between them. Germline V gives CDR1 MNHNS, CDR2 SASEGT. This CDR3 spans 15 amino acids. This CDR3 reads CASSEGTLSTDTQYF. The DNA for the CDR3 is TGTGCCAGCAGTGAAGGGACTCTTTCCACAGATACGCAGTATTTT.